These T cell receptor beta chains were read from a single sample in a study of blood T cell repertoires in COVID-19. Some clones are missing from TCRdb's copy, which holds only in-frame ones; the method was immunoSEQ multiplex PCR. The sample consists of 160,000 or so clones, more than 75% of them appearing once. The sequenced material came from peripheral blood. These receptors originate from a woman between 70 and 85 years old with acute or convalescent COVID-19. Each CDR3 is given with its conserved first and last residue. A D gene is named only where the DNA matches it firmly. Clone size is stated in some rows and not others, as once, few, many or a class when expanded.

v_call,clone_size,j_call,d_call,cdr3_aa,cdr3_nt
TRBV19,once,TRBJ1-5,.,CASSIQTGQPQHF,TGTGCCAGTAGTATTCAGACTGGACAGCCCCAGCATTTT
TRBV28,.,TRBJ2-6,.,CASSFQGPGANVLTF,TGTGCCAGCAGTTTCCAGGGGCCTGGGGCCAACGTCCTGACTTTC
TRBV28,.,TRBJ1-5,.,CASSSSLRVLNQPQHF,TGTGCCAGCAGTTCCTCACTCCGGGTCCTCAATCAGCCCCAGCATTTT
TRBV5-1,.,TRBJ1-6,.,CASSLDRFYNSPLHF,TGCGCCAGCAGCTTGGACAGGTTCTATAATTCACCCCTCCACTTT
TRBV7-2,once,TRBJ1-6,TRBD1,CASCKGQAKSPLHF,TGTGCCAGCTGCAAAGGACAGGCCAAATCACCCCTCCACTTT
TRBV6-2/TRBV6-3,once,TRBJ1-5,.,CASSYPRQPQHF,TGTGCCAGCAGTTACCCTCGGCAGCCCCAGCATTTT
TRBV7-9,.,TRBJ2-7,.,CASMSAYEQYF,TGTGCCAGCATGAGCGCCTACGAGCAGTACTTC
TRBV7-8,.,TRBJ2-3,.,CASSLTGIYTDTQYF,TGTGCCAGCAGCTTAACCGGGATTTACACAGATACGCAGTATTTT
TRBV28,.,TRBJ1-5,TRBD1,CASSSEGGGNQPQHF,TGTGCCAGCAGTTCGGAAGGGGGCGGCAATCAGCCCCAGCATTTT
TRBV5-5,.,TRBJ2-7,TRBD2,CASSLKGLAGYEQYF,TGTGCCAGCAGCTTGAAAGGACTAGCGGGCTACGAGCAGTACTTC
TRBV5-1,.,TRBJ2-1,.,CASSGRGSYNEQFF,TGCGCCAGCAGCGGCAGGGGTTCCTACAATGAGCAGTTCTTC
TRBV4-1,.,TRBJ1-4,.,CASSQDVDWGEKLFF,TGCGCCAGCAGCCAAGATGTGGACTGGGGTGAAAAACTGTTTTTT
TRBV27,.,TRBJ2-7,.,CASRSLGGPSYEQYF,TGTGCCAGCCGATCTTTGGGGGGTCCCTCCTACGAGCAGTACTTC
TRBV19,.,TRBJ2-1,.,CASSIPWGGASSYNEQFF,TGTGCCAGTAGTATACCATGGGGCGGGGCCAGCTCCTACAATGAGCAGTTCTTC
TRBV7-2,.,TRBJ1-1,.,CASSLGGLTEAFF,TGTGCCAGCAGCTTGGGGGGGCTCACTGAAGCTTTCTTT
TRBV25-1,.,TRBJ2-1,TRBD1,CASSEKDRYNEQFF,TGTGCCAGCAGTGAAAAGGACAGGTACAATGAGCAGTTCTTC
TRBV28,.,TRBJ1-1,.,CASSLWQEGTNTEAFF,TGTGCCAGCAGTTTATGGCAGGAAGGAACGAACACTGAAGCTTTCTTT
TRBV7-2,.,TRBJ2-2,TRBD2,CASSPLAGGTGELFF,TGTGCCAGCAGTCCTCTAGCGGGAGGGACCGGGGAGCTGTTTTTT
TRBV19,.,TRBJ1-1,.,CASSIEGGIYTEAFF,TGTGCCAGTAGTATAGAGGGAGGCATCTACACTGAAGCTTTCTTT
TRBV7-2,.,TRBJ1-2,.,CASSSIGNPRGPTNYGYTF,TGTGCCAGCAGCTCGATAGGGAATCCCAGGGGACCAACTAACTATGGCTACACCTTC
TRBV29-1,.,TRBJ1-5,TRBD1,CSVGERTGAGNQPQHF,TGCAGCGTGGGAGAGCGGACAGGGGCTGGCAATCAGCCCCAGCATTTT
TRBV7-9,.,TRBJ2-2,TRBD1,CASSPTGTTGELFF,TGTGCCAGCAGTCCGACAGGGACCACCGGGGAGCTGTTTTTT
TRBV3-1/TRBV3-2,.,TRBJ2-1,.,CASSQGGPGQGSNEQFF,TGTGCCAGCAGCCAAGGGGGACCGGGACAAGGGAGCAATGAGCAGTTCTTC
TRBV9,.,TRBJ1-4,TRBD1,CASSVGTGGFSTNEKLFF,TGTGCCAGCAGCGTAGGGACAGGGGGCTTCAGTACTAATGAAAAACTGTTTTTT
TRBV7-3,.,TRBJ2-5,TRBD1,CASSRTGGEETQYF,TGTGCCAGTTCTAGGACAGGGGGCGAAGAGACCCAGTACTTC
TRBV7-3,.,TRBJ2-3,.,CASSLMQGDTQYF,TGTGCCAGCAGCTTAATGCAGGGGGATACGCAGTATTTT
TRBV28,.,TRBJ2-7,.,CASSATDRPGGF,TGTGCCAGCAGTGCAACGGACAGACCCGGGGGGTTC
TRBV28,.,TRBJ1-5,TRBD1,CASSLMEWTGGGNQPQHF,TGTGCCAGCAGTTTAATGGAGTGGACAGGGGGCGGCAATCAGCCCCAGCATTTT
TRBV5-5,.,TRBJ1-5,TRBD1,CASSSRGAQGQPQHF,TGTGCCAGCAGCTCCAGGGGGGCCCAGGGGCAGCCCCAGCATTTT
TRBV19,.,TRBJ1-2,.,CASSTGSNYGYTF,TGTGCCAGTAGTACAGGGTCCAACTATGGCTACACCTTC
TRBV6-2/TRBV6-3,.,TRBJ2-7,.,CASSYTLGSGEQYF,TGTGCCAGCAGTTACACACTAGGGTCGGGTGAGCAGTACTTC
TRBV10-1,.,TRBJ2-1,TRBD2,CASSVSGSGHNEQFF,TGCGCCAGCAGTGTTAGCGGGAGTGGCCACAATGAGCAGTTCTTC
TRBV5-4,.,TRBJ2-1,.,CASRGLNNEQFF,TGTGCCAGCAGGGGACTGAACAATGAGCAGTTCTTC
TRBV11-2,few,TRBJ1-5,TRBD1,CASSLHPTGESQPQHF,TGTGCCAGCAGCCTGCACCCGACAGGGGAGAGTCAGCCCCAGCATTTT
TRBV6-2/TRBV6-3,.,TRBJ1-6,.,CASSWSDRNNSPLHF,TGTGCCAGCAGTTGGTCAGACAGAAATAATTCACCCCTCCACTTT
TRBV7-2,few,TRBJ2-1,TRBD1,CASSLSQGPYNEQFF,TGTGCCAGCAGCTTGTCACAGGGGCCCTACAATGAGCAGTTCTTC
TRBV6-2/TRBV6-3,.,TRBJ1-6,.,CASSPDRNSPLHF,TGTGCCAGCAGTCCAGACAGGAATTCACCCCTCCACTTT
TRBV6-5,once,TRBJ1-4,.,CASSATGISNEKLFF,TGTGCCAGCAGCGCTACCGGGATATCTAATGAAAAACTGTTTTTT
TRBV6-5,.,TRBJ1-1,.,CASSKADRTNTEAFF,TGTGCCAGCAGTAAGGCCGACAGGACGAACACTGAAGCTTTCTTT
TRBV7-8,.,TRBJ1-1,.,CASSLVPPRDMNTEAFF,TGTGCCAGCAGCTTAGTCCCCCCTAGGGACATGAACACTGAAGCTTTCTTT
TRBV18,few,TRBJ2-5,.,CASSPKETQYF,TGTGCCAGCTCACCTAAAGAGACCCAGTACTTC
TRBV6-1,few,TRBJ1-2,.,CASSEYGGYTF,TGTGCCAGCAGTGAATACGGTGGCTACACCTTC
TRBV4-1,.,TRBJ2-7,.,CASSQDGRRGYEQYF,TGCGCCAGCAGCCAAGATGGGAGGAGGGGCTACGAGCAGTACTTC
TRBV4-3,.,TRBJ1-3,.,CASSQDPFSSGNTIYF,TGCGCCAGCAGCCAAGATCCGTTCAGCTCTGGAAACACCATATATTTT
TRBV19,.,TRBJ1-1,.,CASSIRKGGTRDTEAFF,TGTGCCAGTAGTATCCGAAAGGGAGGCACAAGGGACACTGAAGCTTTCTTT
TRBV19,.,TRBJ1-6,.,CASSPLWAALHF,TGTGCCAGTAGCCCGTTGTGGGCAGCCCTCCACTTT
TRBV5-4,.,TRBJ2-3,TRBD2,CASSSESGRQDTQYF,TGTGCCAGCAGCTCAGAAAGCGGGAGACAAGATACGCAGTATTTT
TRBV5-6,.,TRBJ1-2,TRBD1,CASSEGQGFNYGYTF,TGTGCCAGCAGCGAAGGACAGGGTTTCAACTATGGCTACACCTTC
TRBV6-1,few,TRBJ1-2,TRBD1,CASSGGGTARNYGYTF,TGTGCCAGCAGTGGGGGTGGGACAGCCCGAAACTATGGCTACACCTTC
TRBV6-5,.,TRBJ2-1,TRBD2,CASSPSGRGGHEQFF,TGTGCCAGCAGTCCCTCGGGGCGCGGGGGGCATGAGCAGTTCTTC
TRBV6-6,.,TRBJ1-4,TRBD1,CASSYSGTENEKLFF,TGTGCCAGCAGTTACTCCGGGACAGAGAATGAAAAACTGTTTTTT